This T cell receptor beta chain was obtained from a study of CD4 T cells in relation to SARS-CoV-2 and coronaviruses (dated by TCRdb to the early 2020s). Regarding the complete study: In the ViraFEST assay, PBMCs were grown with antigen for around ten days, and TCR beta CDR3s were then sequenced to identify antigen-specific clonal expansions. The negative reference condition was either a culture with an HIV-1 Nef peptide pool or a culture with no peptide. HLA restriction was mapped for shared crossreactive spike epitopes using patient-derived lymphoblastoid cell lines. At the level of individual TCR clonotypes, the study evaluated whether memory CD4+ T cells crossreact between the spike proteins of SARS-CoV-2 and those of common cold coronaviruses. The Adaptive Biotechnologies TCR-sequencing kit was used to sequence samples from a few pre-COVID donors and the naive versus memory experiments, whereas other data were Illumina-based. Expansion assays from other donors in the study were sequenced with a different, Illumina-based TCR-beta assay. The investigation overall reported the following: The study was constrained by small numbers of patients and of tested TCRs. Because no donor provided both pre-pandemic and post-infection samples, tracing the source of pre-existing responses was limited. Because the crossreactivity analysis focused on spike protein, crossreactivity against other viral proteins was not assessed. Significantly weaker SARS-CoV-2-driven expansion was shown by crossreactive clones than by monoreactive clones, consistent with antigenic imprinting. In 65% to 70% of donors, memory CD4+ clonotypes turned up that crossrecognized SARS-CoV-2 and at least one common cold coronavirus spike.

CD4+ T cells from unexposed donors were collected before the COVID-19 pandemic (2011-2018). After around 11 days of culture, CD4+ T cells were isolated with the EasySep CD4+ T cell isolation kit. As far as cell numbers permitted, CD4+ T cells from unexposed donors were tested for reactivity against SARS-CoV-2 S and N as well as four spike pools from common cold coronaviruses. Each well held millions of PBMCs cultured in IMDM containing approximately 4.7% human AB serum and approximately 9.6 IU/ml IL-2. Half of the culture medium was replaced with fresh IL-2-containing medium on days 3 and 7. Each peptide culture condition was generally run in triplicate replicate wells. The leukapheresis product used for the unexposed donors was purchased from a commercial source. Ficoll-Paque PLUS gradient centrifugation was used to isolate PBMCs from either whole blood or leukapheresis product. PBMCs were either cryopreserved at -140 degrees C or used fresh in the expansion assay. The QIAamp Micro DNA Kit was used to extract genomic DNA from the CD4+ T cells.

Including the terminal cysteine and phenylalanine, the CDR3 comprises 15 residues. CDR3 DNA only is kept here, 45 bases in frame from base 1. Trimming at the junction amounts to 7 bases on V and 0 bases on J, and the germline ends lie 15 bases apart. CDR1 and CDR2 are drawn from the germline V gene (reference sequence): LGHDT, YNNKEL. Regarding this clone: Its antigen target is currently unknown. No clone much larger than this one lies a single base away; base qualities are absent.

Libraries were prepared through the immunoSEQ multiplex PCR assay. On the authors' methods: During preprocessing, nonproductive sequences were discarded, as were any CDR3s that did not begin with C, did not end with F or W, or were shorter than 7 amino acids. The MANAFEST web app identified antigen-specific clonotypes based on expansion compared with the reference and other culture wells. A clone was considered positive if the clone showed significant expansion compared with the reference culture in 2 of 3 replicate wells at an FDR below 0.05. Positive clones also required significant expansion versus all other tandem wells and an odds ratio above 5. CDR3 homology was measured as pairwise Levenshtein distance, computed with the stringdist R package after trimming three terminal residues from each end. The table comes from immuneACCESS by way of TCRdb, which keeps in-frame sequences with V and J called. Part of the clones is missing from these tables; in studies checked, under half for an unresolved V gene and the rest for unknown reasons. V, J and clone size were drawn from that table, and D and trimming were deduced from the DNA. The sample data list around 18,000 clones, and over 65% of these were observed just once. The leading ten clones occupy 25% to 35% of the sample.

Material for sequencing was CD4+ T cells from PBMCs, cultured in vitro. This receptor was obtained from a human donor in good health. The chain is assembled from TRBV3-1 (or the pseudogene TRBV3-2) and TRBJ1-2; the D region possibly corresponds to TRBD1 (5 bases align). At the DNA level, the sequence is TGTGCCAGCACCGACAGCGCAAGAGCTAACTATGGCTACACCTTC. This translates into CASTDSARANYGYTF.